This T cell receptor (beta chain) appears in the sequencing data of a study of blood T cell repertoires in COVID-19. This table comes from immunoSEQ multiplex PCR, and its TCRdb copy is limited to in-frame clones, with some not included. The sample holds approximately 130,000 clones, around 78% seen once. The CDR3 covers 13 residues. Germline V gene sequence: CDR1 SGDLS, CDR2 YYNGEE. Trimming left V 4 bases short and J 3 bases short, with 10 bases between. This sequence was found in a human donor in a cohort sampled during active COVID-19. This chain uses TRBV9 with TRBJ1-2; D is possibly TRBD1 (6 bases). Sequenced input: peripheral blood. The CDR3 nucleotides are TGTGCCAGCAGCAGTGGGGGCGACTATGGCTACACCTTC. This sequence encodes CASSSGGDYGYTF.